This T cell receptor beta chain is drawn from a study of OX40 agonist ivuxolimab in advanced cancers. Describing the broader study: Ivuxolimab, which targeted the costimulatory receptor OX40 (CD134), was an agonistic, fully human IgG2 monoclonal antibody. Intravenous ivuxolimab was administered to patients every 2 weeks at six dose levels: 0.01, 0.1, 0.3, 1.5, 3 and 10 mg/kg. Among the roughly 52 dose-escalation patients, some 20 had hepatocellular carcinoma, some 15 melanoma, 9 renal cell carcinoma and 9 head and neck cancer. In the dose-escalation cohort, more than 75% of patients were male, and the mean age was approximately 60 years, with a range of 23 to 79. Prior anti-PD-1, anti-PD-L1 or anti-CTLA-4 therapy was permitted, and approximately 40% of dose-escalation patients had received checkpoint inhibitors. Partial responses occurred in three dose-escalation patients: two with cutaneous melanoma and one with hepatocellular carcinoma. Peripheral TCRbeta sequencing aimed to test whether ivuxolimab altered TCR sequence diversity and caused clonal T-cell expansion. The paper reports the monotherapy dose-escalation portion (N = 52 patients) of the phase I ivuxolimab trial. The paper as a whole reports these results and caveats: In partial responders in the 0.1-3.0 mg/kg groups, normalized peripheral clonal expansion was found to be among the lowest, especially among CD8+ T cells. Clonal expansion of both CD4+ and CD8+ blood T cells was observed from baseline to week 6 at doses 0.1 to 3.0 mg/kg. Low levels of normalized T-cell clonal expansion were also seen in some patients who did not respond. Which antigens the clonally expanded peripheral T cells were specific for was not determined. After ivuxolimab, more expanded clones were found on average in CD8+ T cells than in CD4+ T cells.

Genomic DNA was extracted from sorted cells for sequencing of the TCRbeta CDR3 region. TCRbeta CDR3 regions were sequenced using the immunoSEQ Assay. The table comes from immuneACCESS by way of TCRdb, which keeps in-frame sequences with V and J called. Part of the clones is missing from these tables; in studies checked, under half for an unresolved V gene and the rest for unknown reasons. The sample table lists over 50,000 clones, approximately 90% of them with a count of one. Under 2.5% of the sample is taken by the ten largest. The trial excluded patients who had a history of autoimmune disease or were on systemic immunosuppression. Peripheral blood for TCR sequencing was drawn from every dose cohort at baseline, at cycle 4 day 1 and at cycle 7 day 1. The samples were drawn from a first-in-human, open-label, multicenter phase I dose-escalation trial of ivuxolimab. The trial enrolled adults with locally advanced or metastatic head and neck squamous cell, hepatocellular, melanoma or renal cell carcinoma. Before TCR sequencing, CD4+ and CD8+ T cells were separately sorted from peripheral blood.

With regard to this clone: Its antigen is currently not known. Base qualities were left out, and no much larger clone turns up one base away.

This TCR was recovered from an adult with an advanced solid tumor such as melanoma, head and neck, liver or kidney cancer. The sequencing here drew on CD4+ or CD8+ T cells sorted from blood, taken in a trial of the OX40 agonist ivuxolimab.

CDR3 protein: CASSMGLAGKDTQYF. The nucleotide sequence is TGTGCCAGCAGTATGGGACTAGCGGGTAAAGATACGCAGTATTTT. The chain couples TRBV2 to TRBJ2-3; TRBD2 lines up with 12 middle nucleotides. Counted from cysteine to phenylalanine, this CDR3 has 15 amino acids. This entry keeps only the CDR3 DNA: 45 bases, framed from base 1. Clipping removes 5 bases from V and 5 bases from J, with 5 as the unmatched junction base count. CDR1 SNHLY and CDR2 FYNNEI are derived from the germline V gene.